Detailed here is one T cell receptor (beta chain). Its antigen is unidentified. There are 12 residues in the CDR3. The germline gives CDR1 SQVTM, CDR2 ANQGSEA. These data are taken from a study of CD8+ T cells in alopecia areata. As for the study in general: Each day, treated patients took oral tofacitinib twice, at 5 to 10 mg per dose. The study's findings and limits: It was observed that many expanded lesional clones persisted in scalp and blood during tofacitinib. Only one nonresponder was present, which leaves the link between baseline CD8+ expansion and response uncertain. Resident alphabeta T cells of normal skin are also sequenced in scalp samples.

Sequencing relied on a cDNA template that was reverse transcribed from extracted RNA. Clones were sequenced by immunoSEQ multiplex PCR, and TCRdb holds only the in-frame ones, with some missing. The sample includes more than 150,000 clones, 50% to 60% of them seen just once. The treatment is: oral pan-JAK inhibitor, 5-10 mg twice daily. The V gene is TRBV29-1, the J gene TRBJ1-5; possible D gene TRBD1, 6 bases. Sequenced here: CD4+ T cells sorted from blood, sampled at week 4, from a patient treated with tofacitinib. This TCR was sampled from a human donor with alopecia areata. CDR3 sequence (DNA): TGCAGTGCTGGACAGAACAATCAGCCCCAGCATTTT. This sequence encodes CSAGQNNQPQHF.